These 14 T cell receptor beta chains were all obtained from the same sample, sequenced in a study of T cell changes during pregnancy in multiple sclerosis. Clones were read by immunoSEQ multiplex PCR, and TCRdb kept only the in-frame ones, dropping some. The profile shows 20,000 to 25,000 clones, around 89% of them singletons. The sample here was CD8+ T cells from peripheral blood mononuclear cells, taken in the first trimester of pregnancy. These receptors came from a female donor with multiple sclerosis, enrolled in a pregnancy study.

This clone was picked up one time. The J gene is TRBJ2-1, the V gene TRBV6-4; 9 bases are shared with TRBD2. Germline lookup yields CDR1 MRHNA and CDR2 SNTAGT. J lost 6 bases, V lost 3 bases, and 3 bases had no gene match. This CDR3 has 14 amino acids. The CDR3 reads CASSEGTSSNEQFF. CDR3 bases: TGTGCCAGCAGTGAAGGGACTAGCAGCAATGAGCAGTTCTTC.

The CDR3 reads CASSLEKRDESYEQYF. The CDR3 coding sequence is TGTGCCAGCAGCTTGGAAAAGCGGGACGAGTCCTACGAGCAGTACTTC. This sequence joins TRBV5-6 and TRBJ2-7; 7 bases fit TRBD2. The germline V gene has CDR1 SGHDT and CDR2 YYEEEE. This CDR3 is 16 amino acids long. The trim removed 0 bases at V and 1 base at J, leaving 7 bases unmatched.

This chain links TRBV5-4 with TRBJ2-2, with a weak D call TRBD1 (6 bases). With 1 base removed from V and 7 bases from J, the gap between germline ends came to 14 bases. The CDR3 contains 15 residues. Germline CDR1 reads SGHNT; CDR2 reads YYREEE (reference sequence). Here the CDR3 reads CASSLSQGNGGELFF. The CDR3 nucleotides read TGTGCCAGCAGCTTGTCCCAGGGGAACGGCGGGGAGCTGTTTTTT.

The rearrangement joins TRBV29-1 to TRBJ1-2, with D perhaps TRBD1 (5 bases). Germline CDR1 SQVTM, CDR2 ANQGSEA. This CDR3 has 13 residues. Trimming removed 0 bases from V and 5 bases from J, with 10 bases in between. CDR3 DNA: TGCAGCGTTGAAGATTGGGGCGAATATGGCTACACCTTC. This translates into CSVEDWGEYGYTF.

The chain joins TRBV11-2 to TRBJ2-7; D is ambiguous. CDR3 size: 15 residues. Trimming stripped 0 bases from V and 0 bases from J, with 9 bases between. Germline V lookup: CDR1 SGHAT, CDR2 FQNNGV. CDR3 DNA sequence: TGTGCCAGCAGCTTAGAGTCAAAGAGCTCCTACGAGCAGTACTTC. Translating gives CASSLESKSSYEQYF.

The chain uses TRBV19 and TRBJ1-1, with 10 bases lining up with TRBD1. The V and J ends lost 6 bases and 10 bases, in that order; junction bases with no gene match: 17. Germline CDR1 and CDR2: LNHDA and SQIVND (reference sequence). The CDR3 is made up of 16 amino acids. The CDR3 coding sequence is TGTGCCAGTAGGGAGCCCGGGACAGGGGAATATCTTCGAGCTTTCTTT. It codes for CASREPGTGEYLRAFF.

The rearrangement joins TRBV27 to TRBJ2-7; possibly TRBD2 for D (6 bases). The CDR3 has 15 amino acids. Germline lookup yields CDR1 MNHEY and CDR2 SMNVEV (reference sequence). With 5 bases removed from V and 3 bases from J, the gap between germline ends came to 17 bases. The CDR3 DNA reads TGTGCCAGCAGTCTAGGGGTAGCGGATGTCTACGAGCAGTACTTC. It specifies CASSLGVADVYEQYF.

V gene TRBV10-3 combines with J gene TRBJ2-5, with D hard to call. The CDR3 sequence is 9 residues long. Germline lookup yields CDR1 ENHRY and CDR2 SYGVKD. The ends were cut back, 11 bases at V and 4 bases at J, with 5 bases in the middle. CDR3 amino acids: CASRETQYF. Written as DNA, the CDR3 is TGTGCCTCCAGAGAGACCCAGTACTTC.

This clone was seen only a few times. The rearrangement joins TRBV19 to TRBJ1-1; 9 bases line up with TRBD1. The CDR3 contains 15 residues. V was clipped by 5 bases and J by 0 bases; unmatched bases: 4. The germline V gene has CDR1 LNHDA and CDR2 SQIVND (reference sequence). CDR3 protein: CASSWTGDMNTEAFF. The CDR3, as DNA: TGTGCCAGTAGTTGGACAGGGGACATGAACACTGAAGCTTTCTTT.

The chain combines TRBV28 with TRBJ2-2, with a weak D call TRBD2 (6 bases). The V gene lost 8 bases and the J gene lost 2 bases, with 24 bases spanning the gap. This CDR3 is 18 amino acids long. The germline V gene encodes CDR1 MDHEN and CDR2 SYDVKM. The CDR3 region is CASQAGLGNPGNTGELFF. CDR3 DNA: TGTGCCAGCCAAGCGGGTCTGGGAAATCCTGGAAACACCGGGGAGCTGTTTTTT.

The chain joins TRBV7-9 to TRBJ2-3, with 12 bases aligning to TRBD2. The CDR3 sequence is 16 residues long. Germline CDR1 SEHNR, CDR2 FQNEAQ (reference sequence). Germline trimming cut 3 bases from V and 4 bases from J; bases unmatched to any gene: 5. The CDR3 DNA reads TGTGCCAGCAGCTTTTGGACTAGCGGGATGTCAGATACGCAGTATTTT. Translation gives CASSFWTSGMSDTQYF. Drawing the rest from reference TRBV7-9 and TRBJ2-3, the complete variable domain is DTGVSQNPRHKITKRGQNVTFRCDPISEHNRLYWYRQTLGQGPEFLTYFQNEAQLEKSRLLSDRFSAERPKGSFSTLEIQRTEQGDSAMYLCASSFWTSGMSDTQYFGPGTRLTVL.

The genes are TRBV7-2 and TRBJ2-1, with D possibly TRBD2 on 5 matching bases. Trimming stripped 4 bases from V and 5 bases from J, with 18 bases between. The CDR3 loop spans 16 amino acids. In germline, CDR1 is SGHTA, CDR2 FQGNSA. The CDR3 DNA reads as TGTGCCAGCAGCTCGTCCCGAGGGCGTCCTGACAATGAGCAGTTCTTC. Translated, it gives CASSSSRGRPDNEQFF.

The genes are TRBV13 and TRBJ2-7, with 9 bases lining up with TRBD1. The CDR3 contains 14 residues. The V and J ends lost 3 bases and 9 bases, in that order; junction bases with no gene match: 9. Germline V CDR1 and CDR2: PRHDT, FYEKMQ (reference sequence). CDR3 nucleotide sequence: TGTGCCAGCAGCTTCACCGGGACAGGGAAGGGGCAGTACTTC. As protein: CASSFTGTGKGQYF. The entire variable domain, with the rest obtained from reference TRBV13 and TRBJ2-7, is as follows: AAGVIQSPRHLIKEKRETATLKCYPIPRHDTVYWYQQGPGQDPQFLISFYEKMQSDKGSIPDRFSAQQFSDYHSELNMSSLELGDSALYFCASSFTGTGKGQYFGPGTRLTVT.

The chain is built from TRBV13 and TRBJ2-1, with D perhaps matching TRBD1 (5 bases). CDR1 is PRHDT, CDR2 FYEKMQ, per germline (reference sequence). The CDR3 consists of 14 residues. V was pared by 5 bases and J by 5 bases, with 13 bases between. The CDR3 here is CASSIPATDNEQFF. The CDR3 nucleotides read TGTGCCAGCAGCATCCCCGCGACAGACAATGAGCAGTTCTTC.